What follows are 20 T cell receptor beta chains derived from one specimen sequenced in a study of identical twins. MiXCR, run by TCRdb on the 5' RACE reads, gives a single entry per CDR3 protein. In the table there are about 530,000 distinct CDR3 sequences, about 15% of which are singletons. These data also formed part of another study, on yellow fever vaccine responses in identical twins.

The sequenced sample was CD4+ T cells sorted from blood. Receptors were obtained from a woman aged 18-29 years in good health.

The CDR3 region is CASTSQGRDYEQYF. CDR3 coding DNA: TGTGCCAGCACTTCACAGGGCAGGGACTACGAGCAGTACTTC. The chain joins TRBV2 to TRBJ2-7; tentatively, D is TRBD1 (6 bases). Between the trimmed V and J ends, which lost 7 bases and 3 bases, there was a span of 16 bases. CDR1 is SNHLY and CDR2 is FYNNEI in the germline V gene. CDR3 length: 14 amino acids. The complete variable domain, with remaining parts taken from reference TRBV2 and TRBJ2-7, reads EPEVTQTPSHQVTQMGQEVILRCVPISNHLYFYWYRQILGQKVEFLVSFYNNEISEKSEIFDDQFSVERPDGSNFTLKIRSTKLEDSAMYFCASTSQGRDYEQYFGPGTRLTVT.

The chain has TRBV10-3 and TRBJ2-7, with a possible D match to TRBD1 (5 bases). The CDR3 extends over 12 amino acids. Germline CDR1 reads ENHRY; CDR2 reads SYGVKD. V was trimmed by 3 bases and J by 5 bases, leaving 8 bases between them. DNA for the CDR3: TGTGCCATCAGTGAAGGGGTTGACGAGCAGTACTTC. Residues: CAISEGVDEQYF.

The chain is built from TRBV7-9 and TRBJ2-2, with 9 bases that match TRBD1. CDR3 length: 16 amino acids. Germline CDR1 reads SEHNR; CDR2 reads FQNEAQ (reference sequence). J was trimmed by 3 bases and V by 4 bases; bases with no gene match: 6. CDR3 nucleotides: TGTGCCAGCAGCTCACAGGGGGCGCCGGACACCGGGGAGCTGTTTTTT. It specifies CASSSQGAPDTGELFF. The whole variable domain, filled in from reference TRBV7-9 and TRBJ2-2, reads DTGVSQNPRHKITKRGQNVTFRCDPISEHNRLYWYRQTLGQGPEFLTYFQNEAQLEKSRLLSDRFSAERPKGSFSTLEIQRTEQGDSAMYLCASSSQGAPDTGELFFGEGSRLTVL.

CDR3 nucleotides: TGTGCCAGCAGCTTGTCCAGGGGGCCAAGCGAGCAGTACTTC. Protein sequence: CASSLSRGPSEQYF. The chain couples TRBV5-6 to TRBJ2-7, with 8 bases that match TRBD1. This CDR3 spans 14 amino acids. From germline, CDR1 is SGHDT and CDR2 YYEEEE. J gave up 6 bases and V 1 base, and 6 bases lay outside the gene matches.

Only a few counts were recorded for this clonotype. This sequence joins TRBV29-1 and TRBJ2-7; 10 bases line up with TRBD2. Germline loops: CDR1 SQVTM, CDR2 ANQGSEA. The length of the CDR3 is 14 residues. J was trimmed by 5 bases and V by 4 bases; bases with no gene match: 8. CDR3 sequence reads: CSVARRLAGDEQYF. CDR3 sequence (DNA): TGCAGCGTTGCCCGGAGGCTAGCGGGAGACGAGCAGTACTTC.

The chain carries TRBV7-6 and TRBJ2-5; the D gene is possibly TRBD2 (6 bases). V lost 4 bases and J lost 2, with 11 bases in between. Germline assignment: CDR1 SGHVS and CDR2 FNYEAQ. The CDR3 consists of 14 residues. This CDR3 reads CASSWGLGQETQYF. Here the CDR3 DNA reads TGTGCCAGCAGCTGGGGACTGGGACAAGAGACCCAGTACTTC.

This sequence joins TRBV5-1 and TRBJ2-2, with 12 bases matching TRBD2. The length of the CDR3 is 17 residues. Trimming at V came to 3 bases and at J to 5 bases, leaving 8 bases not matched to a gene. The germline gives CDR1 SGHRS, CDR2 YFSETQ. For the CDR3, the DNA is TGCGCCAGCAGCTGGACCACTAGCGGGGGGCCGACCGGGGAGCTGTTTTTT. The encoded protein is CASSWTTSGGPTGELFF. The full variable domain, completed using reference TRBV5-1 and TRBJ2-2, is KAGVTQTPRYLIKTRGQQVTLSCSPISGHRSVSWYQQTPGQGLQFLFEYFSETQRNKGNFPGRFSGRQFSNSRSEMNVSTLELGDSALYLCASSWTTSGGPTGELFFGEGSRLTVL.

The V call is TRBV2, the J call TRBJ2-3; D gene uncertain. Trimming pared 6 bases from V and 0 bases from J, leaving 4 bases between. The CDR3 covers 12 residues. Per germline, CDR1 SNHLY and CDR2 FYNNEI. CDR3 protein: CASRRSTDTQYF. The CDR3 DNA is TGTGCCAGCAGGAGGAGCACAGATACGCAGTATTTT. Using reference TRBV2 and TRBJ2-3 for the parts outside the CDR3, the full variable domain is EPEVTQTPSHQVTQMGQEVILRCVPISNHLYFYWYRQILGQKVEFLVSFYNNEISEKSEIFDDQFSVERPDGSNFTLKIRSTKLEDSAMYFCASRRSTDTQYFGPGTRLTVL.

The chain carries TRBV12-3 or TRBV12-4 and TRBJ1-5, with 11 bases fitting TRBD1. There are 14 residues in the CDR3. The V segment lost 6 bases and the J segment 5 bases; nucleotides outside the gene matches: 3. The DNA for the CDR3 is TGTGCCAGCAGACGGGGACAGGGGGATCAGCCCCAGCATTTT. This sequence encodes CASRRGQGDQPQHF.

The CDR3 loop is CATSRGPGGLYNEQFF. The CDR3 DNA reads as TGTGCCACCAGCAGAGGTCCAGGGGGGCTATACAATGAGCAGTTCTTC. This chain connects TRBV15 to TRBJ2-1, with a weak D call TRBD1 (7 bases). The CDR3 is made up of 16 amino acids. The germline V gene encodes CDR1 LNHNV and CDR2 YYDKDF (reference sequence). With 1 base removed from V and 4 bases from J, the gap between germline ends came to 14 bases.

This sequence joins TRBV24-1 and TRBJ2-3, with TRBD2 matching over 9 bases. The trim removed 6 bases at V and 2 bases at J, leaving 5 bases unmatched. CDR3 size: 15 residues. The germline V gene has CDR1 KGHDR and CDR2 SFDVKD. The CDR3 coding sequence is TGTGCCACCAGTAAAGCGGGAGGAACCACAGATACGCAGTATTTT. Residues: CATSKAGGTTDTQYF.

The V gene is TRBV4-2, the J gene TRBJ2-5, with D uncertain. V lost 1 base, J lost 1 base, and 13 bases lay in between. The germline gives CDR1 LGHNA, CDR2 YNFKEQ. The CDR3 spans 16 residues. Written as DNA, the CDR3 is TGTGCCAGCAGCCAAGGGCAAGCCGGGTTCCAAGAGACCCAGTACTTC. Its protein product is CASSQGQAGFQETQYF.

This clonotype was seen ten or more times. J is TRBJ2-1 and V is TRBV11-3; TRBD2 aligns across 12 bases. CDR3 length: 18 residues. CDR1 SGHNT and CDR2 YENEEA come from the germline V gene. V gave up 4 bases and J gave up 1 base; unmatched junction bases: 8. The CDR3 DNA reads as TGTGCCAGCAGCTCGGGGACTAGCGGGCCTACATCCTACAATGAGCAGTTCTTC. The encoded protein is CASSSGTSGPTSYNEQFF.

The table lists this clonotype with a few counts. CDR3 amino acids: CAISDGMNTEAFF. The CDR3 nucleotides read TGTGCCATCAGTGACGGGATGAACACTGAAGCTTTCTTT. The chain combines TRBV10-3 with TRBJ1-1, with D uncertain. Germline CDR1 ENHRY, CDR2 SYGVKD. The length of the CDR3 is 13 residues. The germline V and J ends were trimmed by 3 bases and 0 bases, with 5 bases remaining between them.

This clonotype was seen more than once but under ten times. The chain employs TRBV25-1 and TRBJ1-2; no clear D gene. CDR3 length equals 12 residues. V lost 5 bases, J lost 8 bases, and 12 bases lay in between. Germline V gene sequence: CDR1 MGHDK, CDR2 SYGVNS. CDR3: CASSRELGGYTF. The CDR3 DNA reads as TGTGCCAGCAGTAGAGAACTCGGGGGCTACACCTTC.

J is TRBJ2-1 and V is TRBV6-2 or TRBV6-3; D remains unclear. Trimming took off 7 bases at V and 6 bases at J, with 7 bases between the two ends. The CDR3 consists of 11 residues. The germline V gene encodes CDR1 MNHEY and CDR2 SVGEGT. In DNA form, the CDR3 reads TGTGCCAGCAATTGGGGCAATGAGCAGTTCTTC. Residues: CASNWGNEQFF.

This clonotype was seen only a few times. The rearrangement uses TRBV12-3 or TRBV12-4 and TRBJ2-7, with no clear D. CDR3 length: 15 amino acids. V was trimmed by 5 bases and J by 6 bases, leaving 20 bases between them. This CDR3 reads CASSVISTGMGEQYF. Here the CDR3 DNA reads TGTGCCAGCAGTGTCATAAGCACTGGAATGGGCGAGCAGTACTTC.

This clonotype occurred a few times. The J gene is TRBJ2-7, the V gene TRBV20-1; D is unclear. Germline CDR1 is DFQATT and CDR2 is SNEGSKA (reference sequence). V was shortened by 0 bases and J by 3 bases, with 12 bases between the two germline ends. The CDR3 has 14 amino acids. Here the CDR3 DNA reads TGCAGTGCTAGAGATCCCGAGAGAGACTACGAGCAGTACGTC. Translation gives CSARDPERDYEQYV.

This clonotype was seen only a few times. V usage is TRBV2 and J usage is TRBJ2-7, with D perhaps TRBD2 (5 bases). Trimming cost V 4 bases and J 4 bases, with 8 bases left between them. The CDR3 is made up of 12 amino acids. CDR1 and CDR2 from the germline V gene are SNHLY and FYNNEI. The CDR3 here is CASSVGGYEQYF. The CDR3 nucleotides are TGTGCCAGCAGTGTAGGCGGGTACGAGCAGTACTTC.

The table lists this clonotype with a few counts. The chain carries TRBV5-1 and TRBJ2-2; the match to TRBD2 covers 12 bases. V gave up 5 bases and J gave up 6 bases; unmatched junction bases: 5. The CDR3 has 15 residues. In germline, CDR1 is SGHRS, CDR2 YFSETQ. The CDR3 here is CASSNGLAGPGELFF. The CDR3, as DNA: TGCGCCAGCAGTAATGGACTAGCGGGACCCGGGGAGCTGTTTTTT.